The rows below give T cell receptor beta chains drawn from one sample of a study of blood T cell repertoires in COVID-19. The repertoire was sequenced with immunoSEQ multiplex PCR; TCRdb's copy has only in-frame clones and lacks some. This table has roughly 130,000 clones, 70% to 90% appearing once. Source material: peripheral blood. These receptor sequences come from a man aged 40-50 years with acute or convalescent COVID-19. Both conserved end residues are part of each CDR3. Each record gives: CDR3 DNA, CDR3 protein, D gene, J gene, V gene, clone size. A D gene is named only where the DNA matches it firmly. Where a row states a size, it is once, few, many or the class of an expanded clone; other rows omit it.

TGTGCCAGTAGCCCGGCAGGGGGCGGCTACGAGCAGTACTTC	CASSPAGGGYEQYF	TRBD1	TRBJ2-7	TRBV19	NA
TGTGCCAGCAAATTCACTCTCACTAGCACAGATACGCAGTATTTT	CASKFTLTSTDTQYF	NA	TRBJ2-3	TRBV6-5	NA
TGTGCCAGCAGTTTTCAGGGGGTATACGAGCAGTACTTC	CASSFQGVYEQYF	TRBD1	TRBJ2-7	TRBV27	NA
TGTGCCAGCAGCTTATCTAGCGGGAGTGGGGAGCTGTTTTTT	CASSLSSGSGELFF	TRBD2	TRBJ2-2	TRBV11-3	medium-sized
TGTGCCTGGAGATTAACGACCAGGGGGAACACTGAAGCTTTCTTT	CAWRLTTRGNTEAFF	NA	TRBJ1-1	TRBV30	NA
TGTGCCAGCAGTGAACGAGATGGCTACACCTTC	CASSERDGYTF	NA	TRBJ1-2	TRBV6-1	NA
TGTGCCAGCAGCTTTAGGGGTCTCTTTGAGCAGTACTTC	CASSFRGLFEQYF	NA	TRBJ2-7	TRBV11-2	NA
TGTGCCAGTAGTACCAGACAGGACGAGCAGTACTTC	CASSTRQDEQYF	NA	TRBJ2-7	TRBV19	NA
TGTGCCAGCAGCGAAGGACTAGCGGGAGAGACCCAGTACTTC	CASSEGLAGETQYF	TRBD2	TRBJ2-5	TRBV9	NA
TGTGCCAGCTCAACGCCGGGACTAGCGGGGGGGCAAGAGACCCAGTACTTC	CASSTPGLAGGQETQYF	TRBD2	TRBJ2-5	TRBV18	NA
TGTGCCAGCAGCCAAGCTTGGAGAAACTATGGCTACACCTTC	CASSQAWRNYGYTF	NA	TRBJ1-2	TRBV4-2	once
TGTGCCAGTAGTATCGGGAGCTCCTATAATTCACCCCTCCACTTT	CASSIGSSYNSPLHF	NA	TRBJ1-6	TRBV19	NA
TGTGCCAGCGGAAACCGGGACAGAGAAAATCAGCCCCAGCATTTT	CASGNRDRENQPQHF	TRBD1	TRBJ1-5	TRBV5-5	NA
TGTGCCAGCAGGAGCCCCGAGACAGGGAACAATGAGCAGTTCTTC	CASRSPETGNNEQFF	TRBD1	TRBJ2-1	TRBV7-8	once
TGTGCCAGCAGCGTAGTCGGAGATTCCTACGAGCAGTACTTC	CASSVVGDSYEQYF	NA	TRBJ2-7	TRBV9	NA
TGTGCCAGCAGCGTCCAGGGGATCGGGGAGCTGTTTTTT	CASSVQGIGELFF	NA	TRBJ2-2	TRBV7-9	few
TGCGCCAGCAGCCAAGATTGGCAGGATGAGCAGTACTTC	CASSQDWQDEQYF	NA	TRBJ2-7	TRBV4-3	NA
TGTGCCAGCAGCTTCGAACCAGGGAATTCGCCCCAGCATTTT	CASSFEPGNSPQHF	NA	TRBJ1-5	TRBV7-2	NA
TGTGCCAGCAGCTTCGTGATTCAGGTGGAGGGATATACGCAGTATTTT	CASSFVIQVEGYTQYF	NA	TRBJ2-3	TRBV7-9	NA
TGTGCCAGCAGCTTAGTTCCAGGACAGGGGGCAAAGGATGGCTACACCTTC	CASSLVPGQGAKDGYTF	TRBD1	TRBJ1-2	TRBV11-2	NA
TGTGCCAGTAGCCCCACAGGTAATTCACCCCTCCACTTT	CASSPTGNSPLHF	NA	TRBJ1-6	TRBV19	NA
TGTGCCACCAGGGACAGGGGCCAAGAGACCCAGTACTTC	CATRDRGQETQYF	TRBD1	TRBJ2-5	TRBV19	NA
TGCGCCAGCAGTCTTCGTCAGGGCCAGCCCCAGCATTTT	CASSLRQGQPQHF	NA	TRBJ1-5	TRBV4-3	NA
TGTGCCAGTAGTCGACCGGGATCCCCCGACCAGCCCCAGCATTTT	CASSRPGSPDQPQHF	NA	TRBJ1-5	TRBV19	NA
TGTGCCAGCAGTGACACGGGACACAGCACAGATACGCAGTATTTT	CASSDTGHSTDTQYF	NA	TRBJ2-3	TRBV6-2/TRBV6-3	NA
TGTGCCAGCAGTTTAGGGGGCCGGGAGCTGTTTTTT	CASSLGGRELFF	TRBD1	TRBJ2-2	TRBV6-5	NA
TGTGCCAGCAGCTTAGTGGGCAGCTCCCGCGATGAGCAGTTCTTC	CASSLVGSSRDEQFF	NA	TRBJ2-1	TRBV7-2	NA
TGTGCCACCCGGGTCCGGGGAGAGGAGACCCAGTACTTC	CATRVRGEETQYF	NA	TRBJ2-5	TRBV5-6	NA
TGTGCCAGCAGTAAGGACACAGGGGGCCAAGTACCCCAGCATTTT	CASSKDTGGQVPQHF	TRBD1	TRBJ1-5	TRBV27	NA
TGTGCCAGCAGTTACTCAGACAGGAACACTGAAGCTTTCTTT	CASSYSDRNTEAFF	NA	TRBJ1-1	TRBV6-2/TRBV6-3	NA
TGTGCCAGCAGCGCCAAACACCCAGGGGCAGGGACTGAAGCTTTCTTT	CASSAKHPGAGTEAFF	NA	TRBJ1-1	TRBV7-6	few
TGTGCCATCAGTGAGTGGGAGGATAACTATGGCTACACCTTC	CAISEWEDNYGYTF	NA	TRBJ1-2	TRBV10-3	NA
TGTGCCAGCAGTTTACCAGGCAAAAACAATGAGCAGTTCTTC	CASSLPGKNNEQFF	NA	TRBJ2-1	TRBV28	NA
TGTGCCAGCAAAACCTACAGGGGAGCCCAGCCCCAGCATTTT	CASKTYRGAQPQHF	TRBD1	TRBJ1-5	TRBV7-2	few
TGTGCCAGCAGTGGGTCTAGCGGGGTCTCCTACAATGAGCAGTTCTTC	CASSGSSGVSYNEQFF	TRBD2	TRBJ2-1	TRBV6-1	many
TGTGCCAGCAGCCCAAACAACATTGGGCTTGTGGTCTATGGCTACACCTTC	CASSPNNIGLVVYGYTF	NA	TRBJ1-2	TRBV5-5	NA
TGTGCCTGGAGTGTGCGAGCGGGGGGAGCCCCAGATACGCAGTATTTT	CAWSVRAGGAPDTQYF	TRBD2	TRBJ2-3	TRBV30	NA
TGTGCCAGCAGCCAGAGACAGATCGCCTACACCTTC	CASSQRQIAYTF	NA	TRBJ1-2	TRBV7-9	NA
TGTGCCAGCAGCCGGACAGGGACTAACACTGAAGCTTTCTTT	CASSRTGTNTEAFF	TRBD1	TRBJ1-1	TRBV7-8	NA
TGTGCCAGCAGCTTAATGGACAGGGAAGCTGAGCAGTTCTTC	CASSLMDREAEQFF	TRBD1	TRBJ2-1	TRBV7-8	NA
TGTGCCAGCAGCCGACAGGGAGGTGGCTACACCTTC	CASSRQGGGYTF	TRBD1	TRBJ1-2	TRBV6-6	NA
TGTGCCAGCAGCGTAGTCGCCGGGGACGAGCAGTACTTC	CASSVVAGDEQYF	NA	TRBJ2-7	TRBV9	few
TGCGCCAGCAGCTTGGGGGGAGCGGCCGTCGAGACCCAGTACTTC	CASSLGGAAVETQYF	NA	TRBJ2-5	TRBV5-1	once
TGTGCCAGCACCCCCCTCCACACCCCAGGGAACGAGCAGTACTTC	CASTPLHTPGNEQYF	NA	TRBJ2-7	TRBV5-6	NA
TGCGCCAGCAGCTCGGGGGAGAAAAGACAGGGGAGCACTAAGTATGGCTACACCTTC	CASSSGEKRQGSTKYGYTF	TRBD1	TRBJ1-2	TRBV5-1	NA
TGTGCCACCGGGCGGGGTGGCTATGAGCAGTTCTTC	CATGRGGYEQFF	NA	TRBJ2-1	TRBV7-2	NA
TGTGCCAGCAGCCCGGGCTACGAGCAGTACTTC	CASSPGYEQYF	NA	TRBJ2-7	TRBV11-2	many
TGTGCCAGCAGCTTGGACAGGGGGTACACCGGGGAGCTGTTTTTT	CASSLDRGYTGELFF	TRBD1	TRBJ2-2	TRBV5-5	NA
TGTGCCAGCAGCCCCGGGGGGAACACTGAAGCTTTCTTT	CASSPGGNTEAFF	NA	TRBJ1-1	TRBV7-3	NA
TGTGCCTGGGGTCTGAGGGGGCTTTCTGGAAACACCATATATTTT	CAWGLRGLSGNTIYF	TRBD1	TRBJ1-3	TRBV30	NA
TGTGCCAGCAGCCAGCGGGACCCGCCCGATACGCAGTATTTT	CASSQRDPPDTQYF	TRBD2	TRBJ2-3	TRBV7-8	NA
TGTGCCAGCAGTCCCATAGCGGGAGGGGATACGCAGTATTTT	CASSPIAGGDTQYF	TRBD2	TRBJ2-3	TRBV6-5	NA
TGTGCCAGCAGCCCGACAGGGACTAATGAAAAACTGTTTTTT	CASSPTGTNEKLFF	TRBD1	TRBJ1-4	TRBV7-9	NA
TGTGCCAGCAGTGAAAACACAGGGTGGAACTATGGCTACACCTTC	CASSENTGWNYGYTF	NA	TRBJ1-2	TRBV6-1	NA
TGTGCCAGCAGTAGGACAGTTTTGGATCAGCCCCAGCATTTT	CASSRTVLDQPQHF	NA	TRBJ1-5	TRBV27	once
TGTGCCTGGAGTGTACGAGGCCGAAGTGGCTACACCTTC	CAWSVRGRSGYTF	NA	TRBJ1-2	TRBV30	NA
TGTGCCAGCAGTCCAACAGGTGCTCAGCCCCAGCATTTT	CASSPTGAQPQHF	NA	TRBJ1-5	TRBV27	few
TGCAGTGCTAGTTCGGGGACAGCTGGGGCCAACGTCCTGACTTTC	CSASSGTAGANVLTF	TRBD1	TRBJ2-6	TRBV20-1	few
TGTGCCAGCAGCTCGTTGTCGGGGAGGAACTCTGGAAACACCATATATTTT	CASSSLSGRNSGNTIYF	NA	TRBJ1-3	TRBV7-9	NA